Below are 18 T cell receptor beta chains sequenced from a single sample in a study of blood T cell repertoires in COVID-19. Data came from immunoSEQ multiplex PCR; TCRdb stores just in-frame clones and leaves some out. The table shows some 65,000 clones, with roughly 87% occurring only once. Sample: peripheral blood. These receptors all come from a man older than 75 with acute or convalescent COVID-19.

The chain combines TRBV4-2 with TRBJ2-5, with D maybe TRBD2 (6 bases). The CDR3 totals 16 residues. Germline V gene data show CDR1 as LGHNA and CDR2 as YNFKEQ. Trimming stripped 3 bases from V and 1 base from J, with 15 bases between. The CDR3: CASSQVFRDSQETQYF. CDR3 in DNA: TGTGCCAGCAGCCAGGTATTCCGGGACTCCCAAGAGACCCAGTACTTC.

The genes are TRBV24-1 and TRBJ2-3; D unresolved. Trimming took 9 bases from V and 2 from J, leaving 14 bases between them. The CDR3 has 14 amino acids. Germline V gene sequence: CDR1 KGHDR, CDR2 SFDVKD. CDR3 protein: CATSPREFTDTQYF. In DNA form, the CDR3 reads TGTGCCACCTCCCCTCGAGAGTTCACAGATACGCAGTATTTT.

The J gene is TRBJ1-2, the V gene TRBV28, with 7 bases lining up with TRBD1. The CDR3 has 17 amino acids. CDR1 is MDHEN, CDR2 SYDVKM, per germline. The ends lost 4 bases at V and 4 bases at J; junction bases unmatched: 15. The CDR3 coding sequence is TGTGCCAGCAGTTCCGGTAAGATCCCCGGGACAGCCTATGGCTACACCTTC. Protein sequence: CASSSGKIPGTAYGYTF.

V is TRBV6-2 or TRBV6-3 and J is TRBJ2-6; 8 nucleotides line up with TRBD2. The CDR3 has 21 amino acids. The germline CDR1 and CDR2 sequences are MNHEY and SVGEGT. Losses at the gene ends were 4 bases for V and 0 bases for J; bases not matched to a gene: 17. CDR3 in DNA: TGTGCCAGCAGTTTTGGTGGCGCGGGAGGCCGACTACTCTCTGGGGCCAACGTCCTGACTTTC. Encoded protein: CASSFGGAGGRLLSGANVLTF.

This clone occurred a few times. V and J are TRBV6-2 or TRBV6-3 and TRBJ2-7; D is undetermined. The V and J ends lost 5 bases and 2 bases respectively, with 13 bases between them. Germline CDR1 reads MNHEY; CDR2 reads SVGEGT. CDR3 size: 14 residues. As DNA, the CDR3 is TGTGCCAGCAGTGAGGCCCTCCCTGCCTACGAGCAGTACTTC. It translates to CASSEALPAYEQYF.

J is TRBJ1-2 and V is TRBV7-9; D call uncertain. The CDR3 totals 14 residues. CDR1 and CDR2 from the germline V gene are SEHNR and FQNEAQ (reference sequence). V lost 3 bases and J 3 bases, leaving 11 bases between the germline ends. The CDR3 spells CASSFRREYYGYTF. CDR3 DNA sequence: TGTGCCAGCAGCTTCCGGAGGGAATACTATGGCTACACCTTC. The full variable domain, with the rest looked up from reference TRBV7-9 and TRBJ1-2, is DTGVSQNPRHKITKRGQNVTFRCDPISEHNRLYWYRQTLGQGPEFLTYFQNEAQLEKSRLLSDRFSAERPKGSFSTLEIQRTEQGDSAMYLCASSFRREYYGYTFGSGTRLTVV.

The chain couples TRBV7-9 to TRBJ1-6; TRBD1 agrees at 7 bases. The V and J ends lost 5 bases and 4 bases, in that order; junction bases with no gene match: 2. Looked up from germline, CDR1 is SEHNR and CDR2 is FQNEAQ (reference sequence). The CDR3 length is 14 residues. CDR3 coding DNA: TGTGCCAGCAGCCAGGGACAGTATAATTCACCCCTCCACTTT. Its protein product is CASSQGQYNSPLHF.

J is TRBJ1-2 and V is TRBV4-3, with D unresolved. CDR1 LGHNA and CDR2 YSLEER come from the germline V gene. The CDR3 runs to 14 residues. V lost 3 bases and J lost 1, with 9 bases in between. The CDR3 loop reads CASSHLTGNYGYTF. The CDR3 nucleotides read TGCGCCAGCAGCCATCTGACGGGTAACTATGGCTACACCTTC.

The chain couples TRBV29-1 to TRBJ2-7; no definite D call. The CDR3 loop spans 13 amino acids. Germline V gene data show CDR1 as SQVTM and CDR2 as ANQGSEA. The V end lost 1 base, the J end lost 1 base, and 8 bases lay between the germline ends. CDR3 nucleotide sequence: TGCAGCGTTGAAGCCACTACGTCCTACGAGCAGTACTTC. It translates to CSVEATTSYEQYF.

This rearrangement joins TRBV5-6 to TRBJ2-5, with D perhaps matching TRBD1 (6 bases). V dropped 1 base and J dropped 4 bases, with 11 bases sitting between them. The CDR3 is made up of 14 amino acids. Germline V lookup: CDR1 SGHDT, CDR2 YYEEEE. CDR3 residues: CASSLSGARETQYF. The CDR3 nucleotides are TGTGCCAGCAGCTTGTCAGGGGCCAGAGAGACCCAGTACTTC. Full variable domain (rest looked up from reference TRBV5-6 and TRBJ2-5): DAGVTQSPTHLIKTRGQQVTLRCSPKSGHDTVSWYQQALGQGPQFIFQYYEEEERQRGNFPDRFSGHQFPNYSSELNVNALLLGDSALYLCASSLSGARETQYFGPGTRLLVL.

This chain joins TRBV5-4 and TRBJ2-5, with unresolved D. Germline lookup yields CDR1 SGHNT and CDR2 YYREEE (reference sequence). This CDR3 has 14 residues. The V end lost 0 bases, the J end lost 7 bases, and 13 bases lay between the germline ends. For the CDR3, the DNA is TGTGCCAGCAGCTTGGGGCAAGCGTTGGGGACCCAGTACTTC. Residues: CASSLGQALGTQYF. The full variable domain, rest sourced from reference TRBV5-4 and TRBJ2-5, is ETGVTQSPTHLIKTRGQQVTLRCSSQSGHNTVSWYQQALGQGPQFIFQYYREEENGRGNFPPRFSGLQFPNYSSELNVNALELDDSALYLCASSLGQALGTQYFGPGTRLLVL.

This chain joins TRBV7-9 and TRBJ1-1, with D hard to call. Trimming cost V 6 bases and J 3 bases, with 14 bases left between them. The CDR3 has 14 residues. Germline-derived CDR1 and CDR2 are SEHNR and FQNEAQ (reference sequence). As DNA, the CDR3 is TGTGCCAGCAGTCGTAGCCCCCCTGACACTGAAGCTTTCTTT. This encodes CASSRSPPDTEAFF.

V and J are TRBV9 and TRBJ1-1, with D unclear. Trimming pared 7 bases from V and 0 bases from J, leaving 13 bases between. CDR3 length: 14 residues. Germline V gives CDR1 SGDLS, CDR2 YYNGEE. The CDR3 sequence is CASRLSSMNTEAFF. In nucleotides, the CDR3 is TGTGCCAGCCGTCTATCCTCAATGAACACTGAAGCTTTCTTT.

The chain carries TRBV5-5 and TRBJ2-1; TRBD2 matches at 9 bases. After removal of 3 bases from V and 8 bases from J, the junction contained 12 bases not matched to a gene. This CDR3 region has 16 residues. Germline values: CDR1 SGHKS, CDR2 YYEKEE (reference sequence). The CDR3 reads CASSSELAGGYDEQFF. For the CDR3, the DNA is TGTGCCAGCAGCTCGGAACTAGCGGGTGGGTACGATGAGCAGTTCTTC.

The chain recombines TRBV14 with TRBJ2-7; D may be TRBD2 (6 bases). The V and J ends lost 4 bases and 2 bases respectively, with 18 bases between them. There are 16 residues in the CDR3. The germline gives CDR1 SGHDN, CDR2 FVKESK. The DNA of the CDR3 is TGTGCCAGCAGCCCCCCCCCTGGGGCGGGACCCTACGAGCAGTACTTC. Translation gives CASSPPPGAGPYEQYF.

CDR3 protein: CASSEAAPVSYGYTF. As DNA, the CDR3 is TGTGCCAGCAGTGAAGCGGCACCCGTTTCCTATGGCTACACCTTC. V gene TRBV6-1 combines with J gene TRBJ1-2; D ambiguous. Deletions cut 0 bases from V and 4 bases from J, with 12 bases between. CDR1 is MNHNS, CDR2 SASEGT, per germline. CDR3 size: 15 residues.

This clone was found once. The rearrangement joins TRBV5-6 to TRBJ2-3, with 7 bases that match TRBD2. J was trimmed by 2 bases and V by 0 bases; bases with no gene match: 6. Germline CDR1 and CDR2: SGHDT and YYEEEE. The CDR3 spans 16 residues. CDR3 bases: TGTGCCAGCAGCTTGGGAGGGAGGGTCCTCACAGATACGCAGTATTTT. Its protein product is CASSLGGRVLTDTQYF.

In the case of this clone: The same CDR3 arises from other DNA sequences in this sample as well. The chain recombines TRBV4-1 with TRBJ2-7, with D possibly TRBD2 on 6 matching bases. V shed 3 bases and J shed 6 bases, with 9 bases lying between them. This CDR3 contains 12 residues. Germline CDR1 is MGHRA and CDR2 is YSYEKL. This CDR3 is CASSQDYGEQYF. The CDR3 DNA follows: TGCGCCAGCAGCCAGGACTACGGCGAGCAGTACTTC.